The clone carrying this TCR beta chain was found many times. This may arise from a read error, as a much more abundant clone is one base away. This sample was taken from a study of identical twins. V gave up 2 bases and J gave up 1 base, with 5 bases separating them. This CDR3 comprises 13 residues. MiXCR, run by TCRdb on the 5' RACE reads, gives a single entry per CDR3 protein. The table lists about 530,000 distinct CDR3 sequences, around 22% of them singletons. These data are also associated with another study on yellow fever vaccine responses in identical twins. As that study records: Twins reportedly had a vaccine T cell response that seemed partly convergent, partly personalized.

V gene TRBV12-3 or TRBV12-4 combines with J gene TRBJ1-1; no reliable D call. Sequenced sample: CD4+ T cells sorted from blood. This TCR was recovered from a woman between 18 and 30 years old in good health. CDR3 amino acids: CASSLNQNTEAFF. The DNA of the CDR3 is TGTGCCAGCAGTTTAAACCAGAACACTGAAGCTTTCTTT.